The present T cell receptor (beta chain) was sequenced within a study of blood T cell repertoires in COVID-19. Here immunoSEQ multiplex PCR was the method, and the copy in TCRdb shows in-frame clones only, minus some. The data contain 500,000 to 600,000 clones, approximately 91% of them seen just once; the ten biggest clones take up less than 9.5%. What was sequenced was peripheral blood. The sequence came from a woman aged 45 to 65 with COVID-19, enrolled during active disease.

In DNA form, the CDR3 reads TGTGCCAGCAGTTTAACAGCCGCGGGGGCCTACGAGCAGTACTTC. This gives the protein CASSLTAAGAYEQYF. The chain couples TRBV27 to TRBJ2-7, with TRBD2 matching 7 bases. The junction had 6 bases not matched to a gene; V was cut back by 2 bases and J by 2 bases. CDR3 size: 15 residues. Germline V gene sequence: CDR1 MNHEY, CDR2 SMNVEV (reference sequence).